This is a list of T cell receptor beta chains from one sample in a study of blood T cells in healthy people across ages. Via MiXCR, TCRdb re-called the 5' RACE reads, giving one row per CDR3 protein. The repertoire holds about 1,600,000 distinct CDR3 sequences, with roughly 40% as singletons. What was sequenced was blood. Receptors originate from a woman aged 18 to 35 in good health. CDR3s include the opening cysteine and the closing phenylalanine or tryptophan. The order of the fields is J gene, clone size, V gene, D gene, CDR3 protein, CDR3 DNA. D genes are given only for firm matches. Size is omitted from some rows. Given values are once, few, many or a class for expanded clones.

J: TRBJ2-7; size: NA; V: TRBV3-1; D: NA; CDR3: CASTPGPRSAYEQYF; DNA: TGTGCCAGCACCCCGGGTCCCAGGAGCGCCTACGAGCAGTACTTC
J: TRBJ2-3; size: few; V: TRBV10-3; D: NA; CDR3: CAISVGGGRGDTQYF; DNA: TGTGCCATCAGTGTAGGAGGTGGGAGAGGAGATACGCAGTATTTT
J: TRBJ1-1; size: NA; V: TRBV7-9; D: TRBD1; CDR3: CATPTGANIEAFF; DNA: TGTGCCACCCCAACAGGGGCGAACATTGAAGCTTTCTTT
J: TRBJ1-5; size: few; V: TRBV5-5; D: NA; CDR3: CASSLEYSQGNQPQHF; DNA: TGTGCCAGCAGCTTGGAATATAGCCAGGGTAATCAGCCCCAGCATTTT
J: TRBJ1-2; size: few; V: TRBV6-1; D: NA; CDR3: CATYSPTGILNYGYTF; DNA: TGTGCCACTTACTCTCCGACGGGGATCCTAAACTATGGCTACACCTTC
J: TRBJ2-7; size: many; V: TRBV10-3; D: NA; CDR3: CAISGHYEQYF; DNA: TGTGCCATCAGTGGACACTACGAGCAGTACTTC
J: TRBJ1-6; size: NA; V: TRBV7-2; D: TRBD1; CDR3: CASSFGPGQGNSPPHF; DNA: TGTGCCAGCAGCTTCGGCCCGGGACAGGGTAATTCACCCCCCCACTTT
J: TRBJ2-2; size: NA; V: TRBV5-1; D: NA; CDR3: CASSGQETSGELFF; DNA: TGCGCCAGCAGCGGGCAGGAGACCTCCGGGGAGCTGTTTTTT
J: TRBJ2-3; size: NA; V: TRBV10-1; D: TRBD2; CDR3: CATRLAGVSQSTDTLYF; DNA: TGCGCCACCCGACTAGCGGGGGTTTCACAGAGCACAGATACGCTGTATTTT
J: TRBJ1-2; size: few; V: TRBV3-1; D: TRBD1; CDR3: CASSQMDRGYGYTF; DNA: TGTGCCAGCAGCCAGATGGACAGGGGCTATGGCTACACCTTC
J: TRBJ2-7; size: NA; V: TRBV2; D: NA; CDR3: CASSDRGYSYEQYF; DNA: TGTGCCAGCAGCGACAGAGGCTACTCCTACGAGCAGTACTTC
J: TRBJ2-3; size: few; V: TRBV5-6; D: TRBD2; CDR3: CASSVSGRDTQYF; DNA: TGTGCCAGCAGCGTTAGCGGGAGGGATACGCAGTATTTT
J: TRBJ1-2; size: few; V: TRBV5-1; D: NA; CDR3: CASSLESGTYDGYGYTF; DNA: TGCGCCAGCAGCTTGGAGTCGGGGACCTATGATGGCTATGGCTACACCTTC
J: TRBJ2-1; size: NA; V: TRBV6-5; D: NA; CDR3: CASSTRYEQFF; DNA: TGTGCCAGCAGTACCCGGTATGAGCAGTTCTTC
J: TRBJ2-1; size: NA; V: TRBV6-2/TRBV6-3; D: TRBD2; CDR3: CASSWREGRYNEQFF; DNA: TGTGCCAGCAGTTGGCGGGAGGGCCGATACAATGAGCAGTTCTTC
J: TRBJ2-7; size: NA; V: TRBV10-3; D: NA; CDR3: CAISETAVGDEQYF; DNA: TGTGCCATCAGTGAGACGGCGGTCGGGGACGAGCAGTACTTC
J: TRBJ2-3; size: NA; V: TRBV12-3/TRBV12-4; D: TRBD2; CDR3: CASSPNSGSGDTQYF; DNA: TGTGCCAGCAGTCCCAATAGCGGGAGCGGGGATACGCAGTATTTT
J: TRBJ1-4; size: few; V: TRBV5-1; D: TRBD1; CDR3: CASSSEQGPTNEKLFF; DNA: TGCGCCAGCAGCTCGGAACAGGGGCCAACTAATGAAAAACTGTTTTTT
J: TRBJ2-3; size: NA; V: TRBV7-9; D: NA; CDR3: CASSWRAAPSTDTQYF; DNA: TGTGCCAGCAGCTGGCGTGCGGCACCTAGCACAGATACGCAGTATTTT
J: TRBJ1-1; size: few; V: TRBV15; D: NA; CDR3: CATSGGNAPANTEAFF; DNA: TGTGCCACCAGTGGGGGGAACGCTCCTGCGAACACTGAAGCTTTCTTT
J: TRBJ2-3; size: NA; V: TRBV5-1; D: NA; CDR3: CASSRTGTVSTDTQYF; DNA: TGCGCCAGCAGCCGAACCGGGACCGTCAGCACAGATACGCAGTATTTT
J: TRBJ1-2; size: few; V: TRBV27; D: TRBD1; CDR3: CASSFYDRGSGYTF; DNA: TGTGCCAGCAGTTTCTACGACAGGGGATCTGGCTACACCTTC
J: TRBJ2-3; size: NA; V: TRBV20-1; D: TRBD2; CDR3: CSATGTSGGPTDTQYF; DNA: TGCAGTGCTACCGGGACTAGCGGGGGGCCCACAGATACGCAGTATTTT
J: TRBJ1-2; size: NA; V: TRBV3-1; D: NA; CDR3: CASSPQTVERYGYTF; DNA: TGTGCCAGCAGCCCCCAGACAGTGGAAAGGTATGGCTACACCTTC
J: TRBJ2-1; size: NA; V: TRBV20-1; D: NA; CDR3: CSAPRGYGPNEQFF; DNA: TGCAGTGCTCCCCGGGGGTACGGACCCAATGAGCAGTTCTTC
J: TRBJ2-7; size: few; V: TRBV2; D: NA; CDR3: CASSQGAYYEQYF; DNA: TGTGCCAGCAGCCAGGGAGCATATTACGAGCAGTACTTC
J: TRBJ2-5; size: NA; V: TRBV4-2; D: TRBD2; CDR3: CASSQDRSGGQETQYF; DNA: TGTGCCAGCAGCCAAGATCGGAGCGGGGGACAAGAGACCCAGTACTTC
J: TRBJ2-1; size: NA; V: TRBV29-1; D: TRBD2; CDR3: CSAPGGASEQFF; DNA: TGCAGCGCCCCCGGGGGGGCGTCTGAGCAGTTCTTC
J: TRBJ2-2; size: NA; V: TRBV12-3/TRBV12-4; D: TRBD2; CDR3: CASSFLLAGTGELFF; DNA: TGTGCCAGCAGTTTTTTGCTAGCGGGGACCGGGGAGCTGTTTTTT
J: TRBJ2-1; size: many; V: TRBV20-1; D: TRBD2; CDR3: CSARDPSGRAGNEQFF; DNA: TGCAGTGCTAGAGATCCTAGCGGGAGGGCCGGGAATGAGCAGTTCTTC
J: TRBJ2-1; size: many; V: TRBV4-1; D: TRBD1; CDR3: CASSPASGQGIDEQFF; DNA: TGCGCCAGCAGCCCAGCCTCCGGACAGGGGATCGATGAGCAGTTCTTC
J: TRBJ2-7; size: many; V: TRBV6-6; D: NA; CDR3: CASSPGHEQYF; DNA: TGTGCCAGCAGTCCCGGGCACGAGCAGTACTTC
J: TRBJ1-1; size: NA; V: TRBV4-1; D: NA; CDR3: CASSHGTRLKAMNTEAFF; DNA: TGCGCCAGCAGCCACGGGACAAGGCTAAAAGCCATGAACACTGAAGCTTTCTTT
J: TRBJ1-2; size: many; V: TRBV5-1; D: TRBD1; CDR3: CASSLALDRGDGYTF; DNA: TGCGCCAGCAGCTTGGCCTTGGACAGGGGAGATGGCTACACCTTC
J: TRBJ2-5; size: once; V: TRBV6-1; D: TRBD2; CDR3: CASSLPGASGNEKNEQYF; DNA: TGTGCCAGCAGTCTCCCTGGGGCTAGCGGGAATGAAAAGAATGAGCAGTACTTC
J: TRBJ2-7; size: NA; V: TRBV10-3; D: TRBD2; CDR3: CAISELREVTIAAEQYF; DNA: TGTGCCATCAGTGAATTGCGGGAGGTTACAATCGCCGCCGAGCAGTACTTC
J: TRBJ1-1; size: few; V: TRBV29-1; D: TRBD1; CDR3: CSVGQLMTEAFF; DNA: TGCAGCGTGGGACAGCTAATGACTGAAGCTTTCTTT
J: TRBJ1-2; size: NA; V: TRBV4-1; D: TRBD1; CDR3: CASSQGVRGRLNYGYTF; DNA: TGCGCCAGCAGCCAAGGCGTCAGGGGGCGATTGAACTATGGCTACACCTTC
J: TRBJ2-7; size: few; V: TRBV10-3; D: NA; CDR3: CAISESVQNEQYF; DNA: TGTGCCATCAGTGAGTCGGTACAGAACGAGCAGTACTTC
J: TRBJ2-5; size: NA; V: TRBV20-1; D: NA; CDR3: CSATAGTGASNEQYF; DNA: TGCAGTGCTACTGCCGGGACTGGGGCAAGCAATGAGCAGTACTTC
J: TRBJ2-1; size: NA; V: TRBV7-9; D: TRBD2; CDR3: CASSYAGTSGGRGQFF; DNA: TGTGCCAGCAGTTACGCCGGGACTAGCGGGGGACGGGGGCAGTTCTTC
J: TRBJ1-2; size: NA; V: TRBV5-1; D: NA; CDR3: CASSAEHPRDYGYTF; DNA: TGCGCCAGCAGTGCGGAACACCCGAGGGACTATGGCTACACCTTC
J: TRBJ2-7; size: few; V: TRBV5-1; D: NA; CDR3: CASSLAADAYEQYF; DNA: TGCGCCAGCAGCTTAGCAGCGGATGCCTACGAGCAGTACTTC
J: TRBJ2-7; size: NA; V: TRBV20-1; D: NA; CDR3: CSASPPPRDEQYF; DNA: TGCAGTGCTAGTCCCCCTCCGAGGGACGAGCAGTACTTC
J: TRBJ1-5; size: NA; V: TRBV4-2; D: NA; CDR3: CASSQDLQSNQPQHF; DNA: TGTGCCAGCAGCCAAGATCTCCAGAGTAATCAGCCCCAGCATTTT
J: TRBJ2-2; size: NA; V: TRBV5-1; D: NA; CDR3: CASSPGVLTAGELFF; DNA: TGCGCCAGCAGCCCCGGGGTCCTCACCGCCGGGGAGCTGTTTTTT
J: TRBJ2-3; size: NA; V: TRBV20-1; D: NA; CDR3: CSARHGTDTQYF; DNA: TGCAGTGCTCGTCACGGCACAGATACGCAGTATTTT